This T cell receptor (beta chain) was recorded in a study of blood T cell repertoires in COVID-19. Overall study context: The United States, Italy and Spain were the sources of the acute and convalescent COVID-19 samples. T cells, B-cell-depleted T cells, or PBMCs provided the cDNA or gDNA that served as material.

CDR1 MNHEY and CDR2 SMNVEV come from the germline V gene (reference sequence). This CDR3 is built from 15 residues. With V trimmed by 1 base and J by 7 bases, 8 bases remained unmatched. The data were produced by immunoSEQ multiplex PCR, yet TCRdb's version contains in-frame clones alone and is incomplete. The sample lists some 320,000 clones, about nine tenths seen once, with 2.6% in the top ten. What was sequenced was PBMCs or T cells enriched from blood (not recorded which). This rearrangement joins TRBV27 to TRBJ2-7; TRBD1 matches at 9 bases. This receptor was identified in a man in his 60s who had recovered from COVID-19. CDR3 in amino acids: CASSLLVQGAEEQYF. The CDR3 DNA follows: TGTGCCAGCAGTTTATTGGTACAGGGGGCGGAAGAGCAGTACTTC.